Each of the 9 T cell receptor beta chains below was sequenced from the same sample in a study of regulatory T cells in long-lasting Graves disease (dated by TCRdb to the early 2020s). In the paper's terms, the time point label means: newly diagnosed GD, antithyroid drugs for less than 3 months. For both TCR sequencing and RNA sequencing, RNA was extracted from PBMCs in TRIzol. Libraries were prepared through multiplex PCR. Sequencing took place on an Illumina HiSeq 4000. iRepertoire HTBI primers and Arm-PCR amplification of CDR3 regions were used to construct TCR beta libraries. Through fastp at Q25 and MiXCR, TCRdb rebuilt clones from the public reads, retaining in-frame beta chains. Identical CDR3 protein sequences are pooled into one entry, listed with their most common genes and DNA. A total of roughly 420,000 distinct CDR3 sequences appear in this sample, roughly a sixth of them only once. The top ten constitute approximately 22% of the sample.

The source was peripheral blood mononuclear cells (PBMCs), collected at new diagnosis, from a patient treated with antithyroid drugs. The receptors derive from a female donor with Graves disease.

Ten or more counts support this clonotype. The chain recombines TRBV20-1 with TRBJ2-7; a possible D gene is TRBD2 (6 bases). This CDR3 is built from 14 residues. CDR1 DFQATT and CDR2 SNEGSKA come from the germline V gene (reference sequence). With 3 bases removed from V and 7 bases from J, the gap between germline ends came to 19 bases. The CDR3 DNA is TGCAGTGCTAGTGGGGGAGGAATAGGATCAGAGCAGTACTTC. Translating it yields CSASGGGIGSEQYF.

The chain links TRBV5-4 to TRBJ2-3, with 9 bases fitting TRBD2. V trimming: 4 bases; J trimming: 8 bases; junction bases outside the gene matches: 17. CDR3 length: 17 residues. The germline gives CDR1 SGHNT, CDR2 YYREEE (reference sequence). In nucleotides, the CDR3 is TGTGCCAGCAGCGGGGGCTCTAGCGGGGCCTCTTGGGGTACGCAGTATTTT. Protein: CASSGGSSGASWGTQYF.

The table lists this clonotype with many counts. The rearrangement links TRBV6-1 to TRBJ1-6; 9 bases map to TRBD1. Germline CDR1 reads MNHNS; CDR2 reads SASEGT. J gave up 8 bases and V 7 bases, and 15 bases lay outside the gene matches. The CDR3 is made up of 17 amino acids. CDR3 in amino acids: CASTQALGQGVDSPLHF. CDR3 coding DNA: TGTGCCAGCACCCAAGCCCTGGGACAGGGAGTCGATTCACCCCTCCACTTT.

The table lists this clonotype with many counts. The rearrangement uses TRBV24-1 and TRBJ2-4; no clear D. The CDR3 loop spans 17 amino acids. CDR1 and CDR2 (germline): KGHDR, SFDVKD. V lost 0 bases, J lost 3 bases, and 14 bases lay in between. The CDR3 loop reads CATSDLLWKLSKNIQYF. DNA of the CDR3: TGTGCCACCAGTGATTTGTTATGGAAGTTGAGCAAAAACATTCAGTACTTC.

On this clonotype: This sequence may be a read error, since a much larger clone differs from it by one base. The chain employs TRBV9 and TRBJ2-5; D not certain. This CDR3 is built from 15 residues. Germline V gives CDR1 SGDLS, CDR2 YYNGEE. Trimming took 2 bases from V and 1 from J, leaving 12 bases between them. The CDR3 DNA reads TGTGCCAGCAGCGTCACAGTTGGGCGCCAAGAGACCCAGTACTTC. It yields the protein CASSVTVGRQETQYF.

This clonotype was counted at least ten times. CDR3 sequence reads: CASKGLAGANVLTF. The CDR3 DNA is TGTGCCAGCAAGGGTCTCGCTGGGGCCAACGTCCTGACTTTC. The genes are TRBV2 and TRBJ2-6, with D unresolved. The germline CDR1 and CDR2 sequences are SNHLY and FYNNEI. The CDR3 consists of 14 residues. With 7 bases removed from V and 2 bases from J, the gap between germline ends came to 9 bases.

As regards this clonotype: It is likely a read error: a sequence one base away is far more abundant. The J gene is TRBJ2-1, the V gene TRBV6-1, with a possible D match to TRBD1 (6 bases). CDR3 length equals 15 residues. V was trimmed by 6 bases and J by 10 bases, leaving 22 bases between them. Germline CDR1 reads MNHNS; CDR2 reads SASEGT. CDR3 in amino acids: CASSQTGPSSYEQFF. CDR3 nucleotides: TGTGCCAGCAGCCAGACAGGTCCGAGCTCCTACGAGCAGTTCTTC.

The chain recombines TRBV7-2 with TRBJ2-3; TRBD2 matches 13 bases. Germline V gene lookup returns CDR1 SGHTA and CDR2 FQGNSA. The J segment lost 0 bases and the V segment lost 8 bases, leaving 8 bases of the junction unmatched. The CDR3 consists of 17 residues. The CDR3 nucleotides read TGTGCCAGCCGGACTAGCGGGAGTGTGGGTAGCACAGATACGCAGTATTTT. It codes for CASRTSGSVGSTDTQYF. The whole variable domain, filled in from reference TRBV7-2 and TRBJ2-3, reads GAGVSQSPSNKVTEKGKDVELRCDPISGHTALYWYRQSLGQGLEFLIYFQGNSAPDKSGLPSDRFSAERTGGSVSTLTIQRTQQEDSAVYLCASRTSGSVGSTDTQYFGPGTRLTVL.

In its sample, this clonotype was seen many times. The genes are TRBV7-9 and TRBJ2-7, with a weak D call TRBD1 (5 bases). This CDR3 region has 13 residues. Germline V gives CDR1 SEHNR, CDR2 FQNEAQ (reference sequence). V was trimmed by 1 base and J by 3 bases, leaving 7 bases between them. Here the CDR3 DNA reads TGTGCCAGCAGCTTAGGCACAGGCTACGAGCAGTACTTC. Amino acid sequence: CASSLGTGYEQYF.